Listed here are 8 T cell receptor beta chains from one sample, sequenced in a study of shared clonotypes between healthy human individuals. TCRdb keeps only in-frame clones here, not all; method: immunoSEQ multiplex PCR. Of around 700,000 clones listed, about 80% are singletons. Sequencing used memory CD4+ T cells sorted from blood. As to subset: CD45RA-negative fraction. These receptors were collected from a woman in her twenties or thirties in good health.

J is TRBJ1-1 and V is TRBV29-1; D may be TRBD1 (5 bases). Germline-derived CDR1 and CDR2 are SQVTM and ANQGSEA. This CDR3 region has 13 residues. Trimming stripped 2 bases from V and 0 bases from J, with 7 bases between. The CDR3 loop is CSVEYRLNTEAFF. In DNA, the CDR3 is TGCAGCGTTGAATACAGGTTGAACACTGAAGCTTTCTTT.

The count of this clone is one. CDR3 protein: CASSGRFSAVYEQFF. The DNA of the CDR3 is TGTGCCAGCAGTGGGCGATTTAGCGCGGTCTATGAGCAGTTCTTC. This chain uses TRBV2 with TRBJ2-1, with D possibly matching TRBD2 (5 bases). The CDR3 is 15 residues long. The ends were cut back, 4 bases at V and 8 bases at J, with 18 bases in the middle. Germline lookup yields CDR1 SNHLY and CDR2 FYNNEI.

The table lists this clone with many counts. This sequence joins TRBV11-2 and TRBJ2-2; 7 nucleotides agree with TRBD2. The CDR3 has 13 residues. The germline V gene encodes CDR1 SGHAT and CDR2 FQNNGV. V shed 10 bases, J shed 0 bases, and the junction held 2 bases outside the gene matches. DNA for the CDR3: TGTGCCACGGGACTATCGAACACCGGGGAGCTGTTTTTT. This encodes CATGLSNTGELFF.

The J gene is TRBJ1-2, the V gene TRBV28; 8 bases map to TRBD1. The CDR3 contains 15 residues. Germline V gives CDR1 MDHEN, CDR2 SYDVKM. After removal of 6 bases from V and 8 bases from J, the junction contained 14 bases not matched to a gene. The CDR3 DNA sequence: TGTGCCAGCAGCCTACGGACCGGGACAGGACCCGGCTACACCTTC. Translation: CASSLRTGTGPGYTF.

CDR3 amino acids: CASSLPSGGRGEQYF. The CDR3, as DNA: TGTGCCAGCAGTTTACCATCTGGCGGGAGGGGCGAGCAGTACTTC. This chain uses TRBV28 with TRBJ2-7; 9 nucleotides align to TRBD2. Germline V gene sequence: CDR1 MDHEN, CDR2 SYDVKM. V lost 2 bases to trimming and J lost 6 bases; unmatched junction nucleotides: 8. The CDR3 is made up of 15 amino acids.

The chain is built from TRBV5-1 and TRBJ1-2; tentative D call: TRBD1 (5 bases). The CDR3 sequence is 15 residues long. V shed 4 bases and J shed 0 bases, with 13 bases lying between them. CDR1 is SGHRS and CDR2 is YFSETQ in the germline V gene. CDR3 sequence: CASSPQGDPNYGYTF. The CDR3 nucleotides read TGCGCCAGCAGCCCCCAGGGCGACCCTAACTATGGCTACACCTTC.

The chain employs TRBV29-1 and TRBJ1-2; D remains unclear. The CDR3 has 13 residues. The V gene lost 3 bases and the J gene lost 1 base, with 9 bases spanning the gap. Germline-derived CDR1 and CDR2 are SQVTM and ANQGSEA. The CDR3 DNA reads TGCAGCGTTGAGGTGGACGGTAACTATGGCTACACCTTC. Its translation: CSVEVDGNYGYTF.

This clone was counted once. Other nucleotide sequences in the sample specify the same CDR3. CDR3: CSVELAGGTDTQYF. The CDR3 DNA reads TGCAGCGTGGAATTAGCGGGAGGCACAGATACGCAGTATTTT. The chain combines TRBV29-1 with TRBJ2-3; 9 bases align to TRBD2. The CDR3 is made up of 14 amino acids. Germline CDR1 and CDR2: SQVTM and ANQGSEA. Trimming cost V 6 bases and J 1 base; bases outside gene matches: 5.